One and the same sample provided the 5 T cell receptor beta chains below, sequenced in a study of Graves' ophthalmopathy and Graves' hyperthyroidism. From RNA, the CDR3 regions of TCR beta chains were amplified and sequenced. After a first-round RT-PCR with HTBI primers, a second-round multiplex PCR was run. TCRdb passed the multiplex PCR reads through MiXCR, listing each CDR3 protein once. The table records about 1.2 million distinct CDR3 sequences, about 40% of them present only once. Sequencing input: peripheral blood or thyroid tissue (not recorded which). These TCRs come from an adult man with Graves' hyperthyroidism.

This clonotype was counted only a few times. The chain has TRBV20-1 and TRBJ1-5; TRBD1 matches 7 bases. Germline trimming cut 0 bases from V and 7 bases from J; bases unmatched to any gene: 9. Germline V gene sequence: CDR1 DFQATT, CDR2 SNEGSKA (reference sequence). The CDR3 consists of 15 residues. CDR3 in DNA: TGCAGTGCTAGAGAAGACAGGGTGAGAAAGCAGCCCCAGCATTTT. Translating gives CSAREDRVRKQPQHF.

In this sample, this clonotype turned up many times. J is TRBJ2-5 and V is TRBV10-3, with 8 bases identical to TRBD1. Losses at the gene ends were 6 bases for V and 4 bases for J; bases not matched to a gene: 4. There are 13 residues in the CDR3. CDR1 and CDR2 (germline): ENHRY, SYGVKD. In DNA, the CDR3 is TGTGCCATCAGCTCCGGGACAGGAGAGACCCAGTACTTC. Residues: CAISSGTGETQYF.

In regard to this clonotype: Just one base apart from a much larger clone, this may be a read error. The chain couples TRBV5-1 to TRBJ1-1, with no clear D. The germline CDR1 and CDR2 sequences are SGHRS and YFSETQ. V was shortened by 0 bases and J by 6 bases, with 12 bases between the two germline ends. This CDR3 has 14 residues. In DNA, the CDR3 is TGCGCCAGCAGCTTGGGGTTGGGTTGGGCTGAAGCTTTCTTT. Protein sequence: CASSLGLGWAEAFF.

The chain couples TRBV2 to TRBJ1-4, with D unclear. The CDR3 has 16 amino acids. V was cut by 3 bases and J by 0 bases, with 11 bases left in between. The germline V gene has CDR1 SNHLY and CDR2 FYNNEI. The CDR3 DNA reads as TGTGCCAGCAGTGATAATGGGATCTCAACTAATGAAAAACTGTTTTTT. Encoded protein: CASSDNGISTNEKLFF.

This chain links TRBV14 with TRBJ2-5; 9 nucleotides line up with TRBD2. Germline V gene data show CDR1 as SGHDN and CDR2 as FVKESK. The ends lost 4 bases at V and 6 bases at J; junction bases unmatched: 12. This CDR3 contains 16 residues. The CDR3 coding sequence is TGTGCCAGCAGCCCGACTAGCGGTATCGAAGTAAAGACCCAGTACTTC. This gives the protein CASSPTSGIEVKTQYF.